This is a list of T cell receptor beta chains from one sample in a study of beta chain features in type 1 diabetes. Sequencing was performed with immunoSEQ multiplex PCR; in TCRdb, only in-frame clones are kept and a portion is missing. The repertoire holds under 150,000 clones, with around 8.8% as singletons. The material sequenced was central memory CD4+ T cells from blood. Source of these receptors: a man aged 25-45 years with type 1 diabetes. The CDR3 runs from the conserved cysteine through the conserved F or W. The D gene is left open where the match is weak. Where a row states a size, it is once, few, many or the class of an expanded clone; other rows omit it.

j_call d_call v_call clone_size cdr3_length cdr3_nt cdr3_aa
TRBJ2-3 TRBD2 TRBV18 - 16 TGTGCCAGCTCACCACCGGGGGGGATCGGCACAGATACGCAGTATTTT CASSPPGGIGTDTQYF
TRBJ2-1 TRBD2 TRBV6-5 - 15 TGTGCCAGCAGTTCGTACGGGGGGGGCCGGGATGAGCAGTTCTTC CASSSYGGGRDEQFF
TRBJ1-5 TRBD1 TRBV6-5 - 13 TGTGCCAGCAGTTTTACAGGGGATCAGCCCCAGCATTTT CASSFTGDQPQHF
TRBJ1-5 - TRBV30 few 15 TGTGCCTGGGGGGAAGGGGCAGGGCATTATCAGCCCCAGCATTTT CAWGEGAGHYQPQHF
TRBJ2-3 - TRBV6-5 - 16 TGTGCCAGCAGTTACCGAGATGGGGGGGCCACAGATACGCAGTATTTT CASSYRDGGATDTQYF
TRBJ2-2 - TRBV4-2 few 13 TGTGCCAGCAGCCAAGACAGGGCCGGGGAGCTGTTTTTT CASSQDRAGELFF
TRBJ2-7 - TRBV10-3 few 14 TGTGCCATCAGTGTAGGCGGGGTCGTCCACGAGCAGTACTTC CAISVGGVVHEQYF
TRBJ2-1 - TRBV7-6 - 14 TGTGCCAGCAGCTTAGGCGGCTCGAGGAATGAGCAGTTCTTC CASSLGGSRNEQFF
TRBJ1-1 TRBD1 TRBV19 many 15 TGTGCCAGTAGTATAAAGGGGGCAATCGCCACTGAAGCTTTCTTT CASSIKGAIATEAFF
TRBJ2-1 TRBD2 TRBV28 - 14 TGTGCCAGCAGAGGCGGGGGGACCTACAATGAGCAGTTCTTC CASRGGGTYNEQFF
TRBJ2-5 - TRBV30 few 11 TGTGCCTGGAGTGTTTCGGAGACCCAGTACTTC CAWSVSETQYF
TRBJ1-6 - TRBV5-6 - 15 TGTGCCAGCAGCTTGCCAGGGAACTCGGATTCACCCCTCCACTTT CASSLPGNSDSPLHF
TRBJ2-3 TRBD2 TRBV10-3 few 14 TGTGCCATCTGGAGAGGGGACTACACAGATACGCAGTATTTT CAIWRGDYTDTQYF
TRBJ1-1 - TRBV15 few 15 TGTGCCACCAGTAATTGGACGGGGATAAACACTGAAGCTTTCTTT CATSNWTGINTEAFF
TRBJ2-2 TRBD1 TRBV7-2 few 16 TGTGCCAGCAGCCCAGGGACAGGGGCGAACACCGGGGAGCTGTTTTTT CASSPGTGANTGELFF
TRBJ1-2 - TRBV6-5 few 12 TGTGCCAGCAGTTACGACCGGCGGGGCTACACCTTC CASSYDRRGYTF
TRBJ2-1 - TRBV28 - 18 TGTGCCAGCAGTCCCTCCGGGCTGGGCAGGGGAACCTACAATGAGCAGTTCTTC CASSPSGLGRGTYNEQFF
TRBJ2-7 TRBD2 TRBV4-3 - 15 TGCGCCAGCAGCACTACCGGGACTAGCTCCTACGAGCAGTACTTC CASSTTGTSSYEQYF
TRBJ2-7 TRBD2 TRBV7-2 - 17 TGTGCCAGCACTACCGCCTATGGGACTAGTAGGTTGTACGAGCAGTACTTC CASTTAYGTSRLYEQYF
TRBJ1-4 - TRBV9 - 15 TGTGCCAGCAGCGACCGGGGGACGGGGAATGAAAAACTGTTTTTT CASSDRGTGNEKLFF
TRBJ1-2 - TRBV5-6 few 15 TGTGCCAGCAGCTGGGGTTCGGACAGAAACTATGGCTACACCTTC CASSWGSDRNYGYTF
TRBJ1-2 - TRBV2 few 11 TGTGCCAGCACCCTACGGTATGGCTACACCTTC CASTLRYGYTF
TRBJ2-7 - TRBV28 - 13 TGTGCCAGCAGTCGTCCATCCACCGAGGAGCAGTACTTC CASSRPSTEEQYF
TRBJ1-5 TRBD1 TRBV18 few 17 TGTGCCAGCTCACCGCCCTCCGGGACAGGGGGCAATCAGCCCCAGCATTTT CASSPPSGTGGNQPQHF
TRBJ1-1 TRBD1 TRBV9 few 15 TGTGCCAGTGGGTCCGGGACAGGGTCGAACACTGAAGCTTTCTTT CASGSGTGSNTEAFF
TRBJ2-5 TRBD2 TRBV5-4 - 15 TGTGCCAGCAGCTTGGGTAGCGGGGGGGCCGAGACCCAGTACTTC CASSLGSGGAETQYF
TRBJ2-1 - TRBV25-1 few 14 TGTGCCAGCAGTGAATATGGCGGTAACAATGAGCAGTTCTTC CASSEYGGNNEQFF
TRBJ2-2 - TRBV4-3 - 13 TGCGCCAGCAGCCAAGAGAGGGCCGGGGAGCTGTTTTTT CASSQERAGELFF
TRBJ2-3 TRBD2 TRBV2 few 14 TGTGCCAGCCGGCCAGCGGGGGCCACAGATACGCAGTATTTT CASRPAGATDTQYF
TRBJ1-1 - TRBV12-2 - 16 TGTGCAAGTCGCTTAGCGATAGAAAGCTTGACAGTTGAAGCTTTCTTT CASRLAIESLTVEAFF
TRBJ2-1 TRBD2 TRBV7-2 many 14 TGTGCCAGCAGCTTTGGGACTAGCGCAGATGAGCAGTTCTTC CASSFGTSADEQFF
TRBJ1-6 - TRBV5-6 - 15 TGTGCCAGCAGCACATCGAAGGGGGATAATTCACCCCTCCACTTT CASSTSKGDNSPLHF
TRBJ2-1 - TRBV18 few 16 TGTGCCAGCTCACCATTTCCCGGGGGACCCAACAATGAGCAGTTCTTC CASSPFPGGPNNEQFF
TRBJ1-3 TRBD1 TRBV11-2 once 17 TGTGCCAGCAGCCTTAATCGACAGGGACTCTCTGGAAACACCATATATTTT CASSLNRQGLSGNTIYF
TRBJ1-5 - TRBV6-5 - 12 TGTGCCAGCGGCCCACAGCCGCAGCCCCAGCATTTT CASGPQPQPQHF
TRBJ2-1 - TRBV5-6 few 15 TGTGCCAGCAGCTTGTGGCAGGGTATCCACAATGAGCAGTTCTTC CASSLWQGIHNEQFF
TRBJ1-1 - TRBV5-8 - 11 TGTGCCAGCAGCTTGTATTACATGGCTTTCTTT CASSLYYMAFF
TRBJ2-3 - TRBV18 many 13 TGTGCCAGCTCACCACCTCAGTCAGATACGCAGTATTTT CASSPPQSDTQYF
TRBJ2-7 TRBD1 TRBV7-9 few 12 TGTGCCAGCAGCGCCCAGGGACAGGAGCAGTACTTC CASSAQGQEQYF
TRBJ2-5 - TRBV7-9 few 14 TGTGCCAGCAGCTTAGTGGCGTCGGGGGAGACCCAGTACTTC CASSLVASGETQYF
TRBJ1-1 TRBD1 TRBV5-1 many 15 TGCGCCAGCAGCTCTACCCAAGGGGGCTACACTGAAGCTTTCTTT CASSSTQGGYTEAFF
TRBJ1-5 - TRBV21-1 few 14 TGTGCCAGCAGCAGGGCGACAGGACATCAGCCCCAGCATTTT CASSRATGHQPQHF
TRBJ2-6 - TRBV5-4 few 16 TGTGCCAGCAGCTTGTATAGGGGGTCTGGGGCCAACGTCCTGACTTTC CASSLYRGSGANVLTF
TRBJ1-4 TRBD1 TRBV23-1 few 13 TGCGCCAGCAGGGACAGGTCGTTGGAAAAACTGTTTTTT CASRDRSLEKLFF
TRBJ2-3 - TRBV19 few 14 TGTGCCAGTCTCAGGGCCTCCGACACAGATACGCAGTATTTT CASLRASDTDTQYF
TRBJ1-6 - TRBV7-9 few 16 TGTGCCAGCAGCCCCCGCGGGGGCTCCTATAATTCACCCCTCCACTTT CASSPRGGSYNSPLHF
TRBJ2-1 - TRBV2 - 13 TGTGCCAGCAATACAGGGTCCTACAATGAGCAGTTCTTC CASNTGSYNEQFF
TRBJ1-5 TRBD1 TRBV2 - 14 TGTGCCAGCACTTTCCGGGACAGGGAACAGCCCCAGCATTTT CASTFRDREQPQHF
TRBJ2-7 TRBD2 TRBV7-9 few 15 TGTGCCAGCAGCTTAGCCGGAGCGGGGGGGCTCGAGCAGTACTTC CASSLAGAGGLEQYF
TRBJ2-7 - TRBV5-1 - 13 TGCGCCAGCAGCCTGATCGGGAAAGACGAGCAGTACTTC CASSLIGKDEQYF
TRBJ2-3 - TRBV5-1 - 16 TGCGCCAGCAGCTGGGGAGGGGGTGAGGCGGCAGATACGCAGTATTTT CASSWGGGEAADTQYF
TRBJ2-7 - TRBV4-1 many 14 TGCGCCAGCAGCGAAGGGCCCTTATCCTACGAGCAGTACTTC CASSEGPLSYEQYF
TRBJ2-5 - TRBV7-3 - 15 TGTGCCAGCAGCCCATGGGCCAGCCACCAAGAGACCCAGTACTTC CASSPWASHQETQYF
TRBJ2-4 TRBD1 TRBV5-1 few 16 TGCGCCAGCAGCTCGGGGACAGGGGGCGACAAAAACATTCAGTACTTC CASSSGTGGDKNIQYF
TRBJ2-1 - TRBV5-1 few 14 TGCGCCAGCAGGCTTGGGCAGGGTAGAGGTGAGCAGTTCTTC CASRLGQGRGEQFF
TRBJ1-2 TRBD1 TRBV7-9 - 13 TGTGCCAGCAGCCCGGGACAGCTCTATGGCTACACCTTC CASSPGQLYGYTF